Listed below are T cell receptor beta chains from one sample, sequenced in a study of T cell responses to AZD1222 COVID-19 vaccine. TCRdb's table, derived via immunoSEQ multiplex PCR, lists solely in-frame clones and lacks some. Of tens of thousands of clones listed, 80% are singletons. The source material was peripheral blood, sampled 28 days after the second AZD1222 dose. Receptor source: an adult who received the AZD1222 COVID-19 vaccine. Both conserved end residues are part of each CDR3.

cdr3_length v_call cdr3_aa
14 TRBV9 CASSSPGTLYGYTF
15 TRBV6-4 CASSGTSGGNNEQFF
13 TRBV12-3/TRBV12-4 CASKNSPIETQYF
16 TRBV28 CASSLWGAGGEETQYF
13 TRBV7-6 CASSLDWDNEQFF
14 TRBV6-1 CASSETVGIYGYTF
16 TRBV4-2 CASSQGTGIFGNTIYF
16 TRBV28 CASSLRPGLSGNTIYF
12 TRBV6-1 CASSESGYGYTF
13 TRBV7-2 CASSFSGGYEQYF
15 TRBV7-2 CASSLGGGSNQPQHF
15 TRBV2 CASSDSSTSGTPGFF
16 TRBV9 CASSVDPGGPVNEQFF
16 TRBV28 CASSTLWGTTRYEQYF
15 TRBV5-1 CASNLRDWAHNEQFF
14 TRBV10-1 CASSESWTSPEAFF
15 TRBV3-1/TRBV3-2 CASSHFGDRAHEQYF
14 TRBV5-4 CASSLGGGNTEAFF
15 TRBV14 CASSQDFGDTGELFF
13 TRBV7-2 CASSLDAVQPQHF
16 TRBV4-2 CASSQDNVRVNEKLFF
14 TRBV10-3 CAISGRGRDTEAFF
13 TRBV19 CASRGQGGETQYF
16 TRBV21-1 CASSNLRHSGANVLTF
17 TRBV28 CASSPAGQGPTNEKLFF
12 TRBV7-9 CASSLLNYGYTF
15 TRBV15 CATSPGQGGNQPQHF
14 TRBV6-5 CASDSRGMNTEAFF
16 TRBV6-2/TRBV6-3 CASSYSSGKNSYEQYF
13 TRBV7-9 CASSFRSMDTQYF
13 TRBV10-1 CASSDYGKETQYF
16 TRBV5-6 CASSWTPQAKNTEAFF
17 TRBV18 CASSPPVTSGNTGELFF
14 TRBV10-3 CAINSGGNTGELFF
13 TRBV2 CASSATGNTEAFF
15 TRBV19 CASSKPGQQRNEQFF
14 TRBV6-5 CASSYGESSYEQYF
13 TRBV29-1 CSAEGRRDQPQHF
15 TRBV7-2 CASRNGRASYNEQFF
12 TRBV11-1 CASSWANTEAFF
14 TRBV28 CASSPHGGADTQYF
16 TRBV7-9 CASSLGSTGGEYGYTF
15 TRBV6-5 CASKVWGTNTGELFF
11 TRBV20-1 CSGLYFTEAFF
15 TRBV15 CATSRERVRVDEQFF
15 TRBV27 CASSLEGAINQPQHF
12 TRBV7-8 CASSTSPNEQFF
12 TRBV2 CASSNRGETQYF
18 TRBV6-1 CASSEAFRGFATNEKLFF
14 TRBV7-9 CASSSQGNTGELFF
16 TRBV4-1 CASSQPGVARINEQFF
13 TRBV6-5 CASGGVSGYEQYF
13 TRBV29-1 CSVLIGGAGGYTF
13 TRBV4-1 CASSQEGWEKLFF
13 TRBV7-2 CASSPSSAYEQYF
11 TRBV29-1 CSVAVNTEAFF
15 TRBV28 CASTPIRGSAFGAFF